The clone carrying this T cell receptor (beta chain) was seen just once. Its antigen is undetermined. Time point here: persistent/refractory GD, antithyroid drugs over 5 years with positive TRAb. Extracted RNA from PBMCs served as the source of the TCR library. The authors diagnosed Graves' disease using American Thyroid Association guidelines. Both iRepertoire HTBI primers and Arm-PCR of CDR3 regions were used to build the TCR beta libraries. TCRdb reprocessed the multiplex PCR reads with MiXCR, giving one entry per CDR3 protein. The sample lists 700,000 or so distinct CDR3 sequences; around 30% were seen once. This sample was included in a study of regulatory T cells in long-lasting Graves disease. Study results and limitations: TRBV28 was favored in persistent disease, as were TRBJ1-2 and TRBJ2-5. Less diverse TCR repertoires were seen in persistent Graves' patients than in newly diagnosed ones. Analysis covered peripheral blood alone, not thyroid tissue.

Trimming removed 4 bases at V and 2 bases at J, with 15 bases between. CDR1 and CDR2 from the germline V gene are SGHAT and FQNNGV. The CDR3 extends over 16 amino acids. This material consisted of peripheral blood mononuclear cells (PBMCs), taken when the disease was refractory, from a patient treated with antithyroid drugs. This TCR was sampled from a female donor with Graves disease. The gene calls are TRBV11-2 and TRBJ2-1; the D call may be TRBD1 or TRBD2 (6 bases each). In nucleotides, the CDR3 is TGTGCCAGCAGCTCTATGGAGGGGACACCCTACAATGAGCAGTTCTTC. Its translation: CASSSMEGTPYNEQFF. Full variable domain (rest looked up from reference TRBV11-2 and TRBJ2-1): EAGVAQSPRYKIIEKRQSVAFWCNPISGHATLYWYQQILGQGPKLLIQFQNNGVVDDSQLPKDRFSAERLKGVDSTLKIQPAKLEDSAVYLCASSSMEGTPYNEQFFGPGTRLTVL.